The rows below give T cell receptor beta chains drawn from one sample of a study of cytomegalovirus exposure and HLA in healthy donors. Here immunoSEQ multiplex PCR was the method, and the copy in TCRdb shows in-frame clones only, minus some. The sample includes 220,000 or so clones, less than 90% of them seen just once. What was sequenced was PBMCs. The receptors here all came from a woman between 18 and 29 years old in good health and CMV-seronegative. CDR3s include the opening cysteine and the closing phenylalanine or tryptophan. The order of the fields is D gene, J gene, V gene, clone size, CDR3 protein, CDR3 DNA. A D gene is named only where the DNA matches it firmly. Expanded clones get a size class; other rows say once, few or many, or leave the size out.

TRBD2 TRBJ2-1 TRBV4-1 . CASSQVALAGHNEQFF TGCGCCAGCAGCCAAGTAGCCCTAGCGGGTCACAATGAGCAGTTCTTC
TRBD2 TRBJ2-1 TRBV5-6 . CASSVYSGIPYNEQFF TGTGCCAGCAGCGTTTATAGCGGGATCCCATACAATGAGCAGTTCTTC
TRBD1 TRBJ2-5 TRBV2 . CASSGQGGETQYF TGTGCCAGCAGTGGACAGGGGGGGGAGACCCAGTACTTC
. TRBJ2-3 TRBV7-6 . CASSLRGDLTDTQYF TGTGCCAGCAGCTTAAGGGGCGATCTCACAGATACGCAGTATTTT
TRBD1 TRBJ1-1 TRBV19 few CASSHYRGLMNTEAFF TGTGCCAGTAGTCACTACAGGGGGCTAATGAACACTGAAGCTTTCTTT
TRBD1 TRBJ2-2 TRBV25-1 . CASSLRTGGENTGELFF TGTGCCAGCAGTCTAAGGACAGGGGGCGAGAACACCGGGGAGCTGTTTTTT
TRBD2 TRBJ2-5 TRBV29-1 . CSVSGSNRETQYF TGCAGCGTTAGCGGGAGTAACCGTGAGACCCAGTACTTC
TRBD1 TRBJ2-7 TRBV4-1 . CASSPGTGTYEQYF TGCGCCAGCAGCCCCGGGACAGGGACCTACGAGCAGTACTTC
TRBD1 TRBJ2-7 TRBV25-1 . CASSDPQGAHYEQYF TGTGCCAGCAGTGACCCACAGGGGGCACACTACGAGCAGTACTTC
. TRBJ1-1 TRBV28 few CASSSGPNTEAFF TGTGCCAGCAGCTCCGGACCGAACACTGAAGCTTTCTTT
. TRBJ2-1 TRBV6-6 . CASSDPTALYNEQFF TGTGCCAGCAGCGATCCTACAGCCTTATACAATGAGCAGTTCTTC
TRBD1 TRBJ1-1 TRBV7-9 . CASSTWDSESEAFF TGTGCCAGCAGCACTTGGGACAGTGAATCTGAAGCTTTCTTT
. TRBJ2-3 TRBV2 . CASGSLGSTDTQYF TGTGCCAGCGGCTCGCTTGGAAGCACAGATACGCAGTATTTT
TRBD2 TRBJ2-7 TRBV4-1 . CASSQRLAGAYEQYF TGCGCCAGCAGCCAAAGACTAGCGGGAGCTTACGAGCAGTACTTC
. TRBJ1-3 TRBV5-1 . CASSPGGQTGNTIYF TGCGCCAGCAGTCCGGGGGGCCAAACTGGAAACACCATATATTTT
. TRBJ1-3 TRBV6-5 . CASSNDRGRGNTIYF TGTGCCAGCAGTAACGATCGGGGACGCGGAAACACCATATATTTT
TRBD2 TRBJ2-2 TRBV9 . CASSVASSGYTGELFF TGTGCCAGCAGCGTAGCGTCTAGCGGGTACACCGGGGAGCTGTTTTTT
. TRBJ1-2 TRBV19 . CASSRTTANYGYTF TGTGCCAGTAGCCGAACGACCGCTAACTATGGCTACACCTTC
TRBD1 TRBJ1-5 TRBV27 . CASSRDRAEEPQHF TGTGCCAGCAGCCGAGACAGGGCAGAGGAGCCCCAGCATTTT
TRBD1 TRBJ1-1 TRBV13 few CASSLGPGGWNTEAFF TGTGCCAGCAGCTTAGGACCAGGGGGTTGGAACACTGAAGCTTTCTTT
. TRBJ2-1 TRBV4-1 . CASSQVWLAYEQFF TGCGCCAGCAGCCAAGTCTGGCTAGCCTATGAGCAGTTCTTC
. TRBJ2-3 TRBV9 . CASSFYSDTQYF TGTGCCAGCAGCTTCTACTCAGATACGCAGTATTTT
. TRBJ1-4 TRBV30 . CAWSWSTEEKLFF TGTGCCTGGAGCTGGAGTACGGAAGAAAAACTGTTTTTT
. TRBJ2-5 TRBV30 . CAWSGGNQETQYF TGTGCCTGGAGTGGGGGGAACCAAGAGACCCAGTACTTC
TRBD1 TRBJ2-7 TRBV5-1 . CASSLPTTGVEQYF TGCGCCAGCAGCTTGCCAACCACAGGGGTCGAGCAGTACTTC
TRBD1 TRBJ1-2 TRBV30 . CGALGTGRNYGYTF TGCGGTGCCCTGGGGACAGGGCGTAACTATGGCTACACCTTC
. TRBJ2-7 TRBV9 . CASSVAGQGYYEQYF TGTGCCAGCAGCGTAGCAGGCCAGGGATACTACGAGCAGTACTTC
. TRBJ1-5 TRBV11-2 . CASSPNRDQPQHF TGTGCCAGCAGCCCAAACAGGGATCAGCCCCAGCATTTT
. TRBJ1-1 TRBV2 once CASSDPASAEGVAFF TGTGCCAGCAGTGATCCAGCGTCTGCCGAGGGGGTAGCTTTCTTT
TRBD2 TRBJ2-5 TRBV10-3 . CAISESDTGGETQYF TGTGCCATCAGTGAGTCGGACACGGGAGGGGAGACCCAGTACTTC
. TRBJ1-4 TRBV30 . CAWSSGATNEKLFF TGTGCCTGGTCCTCAGGGGCAACTAATGAAAAACTGTTTTTT
. TRBJ2-3 TRBV7-7 . CASSPTQGDTQYF TGTGCCAGCAGCCCCACGCAAGGAGATACGCAGTATTTT
. TRBJ1-2 TRBV18 . CASSDTGLNYGYTF TGTGCCAGCTCCGATACAGGGCTTAACTATGGCTACACCTTC
. TRBJ2-5 TRBV5-5 . CASSLAIISGGKETQYF TGTGCCAGCAGCTTGGCCATCATTAGCGGCGGCAAAGAGACCCAGTACTTC
. TRBJ2-1 TRBV27 . CASFLYNEQFF TGTGCCAGCTTCCTTTACAATGAGCAGTTCTTC
. TRBJ1-4 TRBV4-1 . CASSPGSPMAGEKLFF TGCGCCAGCAGCCCCGGCTCACCCATGGCGGGTGAAAAACTGTTTTTT
. TRBJ1-1 TRBV6-1 . CASSRSGHNTEAFF TGTGCCAGCAGTCGGTCCGGCCACAACACTGAAGCTTTCTTT
TRBD1 TRBJ1-4 TRBV5-1 . CASSPGRTGGTPTNEKLFF TGCGCCAGCAGCCCAGGCCGGACAGGGGGCACCCCAACTAATGAAAAACTGTTTTTT
TRBD2 TRBJ2-1 TRBV5-1 . CASSSGTSGGEQFF TGCGCCAGCAGCTCCGGGACTAGCGGCGGTGAGCAGTTCTTC
TRBD2 TRBJ2-5 TRBV5-1 . CASSLVAGGIQETQYF TGCGCCAGCAGCTTGGTAGCGGGGGGAATCCAAGAGACCCAGTACTTC
. TRBJ1-1 TRBV27 . CASSYGDLAFF TGTGCCAGCAGTTACGGGGACTTGGCTTTCTTT
. TRBJ1-2 TRBV27 . CASNPLRQRRPYYGYTF TGTGCCAGCAACCCCCTAAGACAGAGAAGGCCCTACTATGGCTACACCTTC
. TRBJ2-3 TRBV11-2 . CASSLREVGPTDTQYF TGTGCCAGCAGCTTAAGGGAGGTAGGCCCCACAGATACGCAGTATTTT
. TRBJ2-7 TRBV28 . CASRFRYEQYF TGTGCCAGCAGATTCAGATACGAGCAGTACTTC
. TRBJ1-1 TRBV4-1 . CASSQLGIAEAFF TGCGCCAGCAGCCAATTGGGGATAGCTGAAGCTTTCTTT
. TRBJ1-1 TRBV7-2 . CASNPGRGSAEAFF TGTGCCAGCAACCCAGGCAGGGGAAGCGCTGAAGCTTTCTTT